This T cell receptor (beta chain) was identified in a study of T cells in Graves' hyperthyroidism and ophthalmopathy. Across 18 months, stable Graves' hyperthyroidism was marked by no progression to ophthalmopathy. This CDR3 has 13 residues. The germline V gene encodes CDR1 DFQATT and CDR2 SNEGSKA (reference sequence). V was clipped by 6 bases and J by 4 bases; unmatched bases: 8. Researchers took RNA transcripts and amplified the TCR beta CDR3 regions from them. First-round RT-PCR targeting the TCR CDR3 was performed with the HTBI primer set. TCRdb re-derived calls from the multiplex PCR reads in MiXCR, one entry per CDR3 protein. The repertoire holds 350,000 to 400,000 distinct CDR3 sequences, with 15% as singletons. This clonotype has ten or more counts.

This sequence was found in a woman in her thirties with Graves' hyperthyroidism. V gene TRBV20-1 combines with J gene TRBJ1-2; 7 positions match TRBD1. The specimen sequenced was blood. CDR3 nucleotides: TGCAGTGCCAGACGGGGGACAGCCTATGGCTACACCTTC. This codes for CSARRGTAYGYTF.